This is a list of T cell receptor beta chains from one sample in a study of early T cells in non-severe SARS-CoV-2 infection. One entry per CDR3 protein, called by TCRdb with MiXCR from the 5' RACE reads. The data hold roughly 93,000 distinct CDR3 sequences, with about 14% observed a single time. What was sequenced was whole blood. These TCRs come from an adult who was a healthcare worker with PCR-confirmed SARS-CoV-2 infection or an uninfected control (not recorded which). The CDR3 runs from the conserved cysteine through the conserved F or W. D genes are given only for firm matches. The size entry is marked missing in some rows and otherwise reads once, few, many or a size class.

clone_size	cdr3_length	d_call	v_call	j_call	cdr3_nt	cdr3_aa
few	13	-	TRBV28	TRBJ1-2	TGTGCCAGCAGTGCAGACACGACCTATGGCTACACCTTC	CASSADTTYGYTF
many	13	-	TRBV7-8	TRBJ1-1	TGTGCCAGCAGCTTTGGGGGGAGGACTGAAGCTTTCTTT	CASSFGGRTEAFF
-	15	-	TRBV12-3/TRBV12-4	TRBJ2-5	TGTGCCAGCAGTAGTGGGGGGAAATCTAAAGAGACCCAGTACTTC	CASSSGGKSKETQYF
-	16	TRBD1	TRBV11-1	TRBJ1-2	TGTGCCAGCAGCTTACAACCCGGGACAGGGGGTGACGGCTACACCTTC	CASSLQPGTGGDGYTF
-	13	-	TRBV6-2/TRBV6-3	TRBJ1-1	TGTACGCTATGGGAGGGGGTTGACACTGAAGCTTTCTTT	CTLWEGVDTEAFF
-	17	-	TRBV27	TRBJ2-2	TGTGCCAGCAGCCCTTCCCGCACGTTCGCGAACACCGGGGAGCTGTTTTTT	CASSPSRTFANTGELFF
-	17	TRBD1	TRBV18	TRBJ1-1	TGTGCCAGCTCACCCCCCGCCAGGGGGCCCATGAACACTGAAGCTTTCTTT	CASSPPARGPMNTEAFF
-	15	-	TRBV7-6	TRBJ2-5	TGTGCCAGCAGCTTAGGGCCCCGACTAGAACGGGCCCAGTACTTC	CASSLGPRLERAQYF
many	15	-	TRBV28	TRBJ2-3	TGTGCCAGCAATCCTACGGGGAGAAGCACAGATACGCAGTATTTT	CASNPTGRSTDTQYF
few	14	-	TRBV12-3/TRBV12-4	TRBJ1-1	TGTGCCAGCAGTTCCGGGCCGATCAACACTGAAGCTTTCTTT	CASSSGPINTEAFF
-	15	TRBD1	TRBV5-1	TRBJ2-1	TGCGCCAGCAGCTTACCGGGACAGGGGGCCAATGAGCAGTTCTTC	CASSLPGQGANEQFF
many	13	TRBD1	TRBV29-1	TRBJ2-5	TGCAGCGTTGTAGGGCAGGGGGCTGGGACCCAGTACTTC	CSVVGQGAGTQYF
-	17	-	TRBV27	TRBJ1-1	TGTGCCAGCAGCCCTTCAGCGGGGGGAGGAGTGAACACTGAAGCTTTCTTT	CASSPSAGGGVNTEAFF
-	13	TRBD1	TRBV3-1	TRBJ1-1	TGTGCCAGCAGCCAGCGGGACAGGGTGTTAGCTTTCTTT	CASSQRDRVLAFF
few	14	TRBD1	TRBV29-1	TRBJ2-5	TGCAGCGTTCAGCTAGGGACAGATGAAGAGACCCAGTACTTC	CSVQLGTDEETQYF
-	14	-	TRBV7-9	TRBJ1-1	TGTGCCAGCAGCTTGGGGGGCGCGTACACTGAAGCTTTCTTT	CASSLGGAYTEAFF
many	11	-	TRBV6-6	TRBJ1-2	TGTGCCAGCAGTACACAATATGGCTACACCTTC	CASSTQYGYTF
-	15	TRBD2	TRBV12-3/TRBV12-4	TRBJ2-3	TGTGCCAGCAGTTTAGACGGGGGGGCAGCAGATACGCAGTATTTT	CASSLDGGAADTQYF
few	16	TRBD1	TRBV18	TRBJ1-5	TGTGCCAGCTCACCAGGACAGGGGGCGAGCAATCAGCCCCAGCATTTT	CASSPGQGASNQPQHF
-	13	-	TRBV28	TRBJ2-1	TGTGCCAGTAGGGGTAGTCCCTACAATGAGCAGTTCTTC	CASRGSPYNEQFF
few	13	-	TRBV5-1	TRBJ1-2	TGCGCCAGCAGCTTGTCTGACGCCTCTGGCTACACCTTC	CASSLSDASGYTF
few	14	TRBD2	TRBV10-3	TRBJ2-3	TGTGCCATCAGTGGGGGAGGGTTCACAGATACGCAGTATTTT	CAISGGGFTDTQYF
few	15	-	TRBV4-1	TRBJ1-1	TGCGCCAGCAGCCTGGTACCGGCGATGAACACTGAAGCTTTCTTT	CASSLVPAMNTEAFF
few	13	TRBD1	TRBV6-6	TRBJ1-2	TGTGCCAGCAGTTACGGGACAGGGAACGGCTACACCTTC	CASSYGTGNGYTF
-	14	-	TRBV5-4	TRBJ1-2	TGTGCCAGCAGCTATGGGGGCGTCGGCTATGGCTACACCTTC	CASSYGGVGYGYTF
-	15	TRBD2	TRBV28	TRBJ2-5	TGTGCCAGCAGTTTAGAGACGGGGGGGCAAGAGACCCAGTACTTC	CASSLETGGQETQYF
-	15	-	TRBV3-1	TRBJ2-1	TGTGCCAGCAGCCAAGTAAGGACACCTACAAGAGAGCAGTTCTTC	CASSQVRTPTREQFF
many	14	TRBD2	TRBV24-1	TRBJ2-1	TGTGCCACCAGTGTCAGCGGGGAGATTAATGAGCAGTTCTTC	CATSVSGEINEQFF
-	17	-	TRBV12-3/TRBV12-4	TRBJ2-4	TGTGCCAGCAGCTTAGAAGACAGATTTGTTGACAAAAACATTCAGTACTTC	CASSLEDRFVDKNIQYF
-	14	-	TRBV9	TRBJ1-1	TGTGCCAGCAGCGTAGCGGCGTTGAACACTGAAGCTTTCTTT	CASSVAALNTEAFF
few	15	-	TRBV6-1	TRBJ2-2	TGTGCCAGTCACAGATTTCCCGCGAACACCGGGGAGCTGTTTTTT	CASHRFPANTGELFF
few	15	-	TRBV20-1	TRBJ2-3	TGCAGTGCTAGGAAACAGGGTAGTGGCACAGATACGCAGTATTTT	CSARKQGSGTDTQYF
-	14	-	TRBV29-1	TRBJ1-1	TGCAGCGTTGAGGGGGGGGCGCGGAACACTGAAGCTTTCTTT	CSVEGGARNTEAFF
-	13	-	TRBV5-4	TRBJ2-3	TGTGCCAGCAGCTCCCAGAACACAGATACGCAGTATTTT	CASSSQNTDTQYF
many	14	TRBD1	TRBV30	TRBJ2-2	TGTGCCTGGAGTGAGGGACAGGGGGCCGGGGAGCTGTTTTTT	CAWSEGQGAGELFF
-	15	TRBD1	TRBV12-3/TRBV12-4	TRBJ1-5	TGTGCCAGCAGTCCTCACAGGGGTGGCAATCAGCCCCAGCATTTT	CASSPHRGGNQPQHF
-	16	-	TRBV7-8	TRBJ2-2	TGTGCCAGCAGCTCTGCACCGGACGGGGGGCACGGGGAGCTGTTTTTT	CASSSAPDGGHGELFF
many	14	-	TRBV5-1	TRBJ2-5	TGCGCCAGCAGCTTACCCGGGACCCAAGAGACCCAGTACTTC	CASSLPGTQETQYF
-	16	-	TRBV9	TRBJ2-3	TGTGCCAGCAGCCCCCGCCTGGGTGGCTACACAGATACGCAGTATTTT	CASSPRLGGYTDTQYF
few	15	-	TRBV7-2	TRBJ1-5	TGTGCCAGCAGCCCCGGACGGAATAGCAATCAGCCCCAGCATTTT	CASSPGRNSNQPQHF
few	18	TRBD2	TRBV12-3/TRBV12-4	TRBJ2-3	TGTGCCAGCACCGATATGGGCGGGGGGGCCTCCCGCACAGATACGCAGTATTTT	CASTDMGGGASRTDTQYF
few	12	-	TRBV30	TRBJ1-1	TGTGCCTGGACAGGGCCGAACACTGAAGCTTTCTTT	CAWTGPNTEAFF
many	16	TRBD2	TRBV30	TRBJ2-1	TGTGCCTGGAGTGAAGGGACTAGCGGGGGGGTCAATGAGCAGTTCTTC	CAWSEGTSGGVNEQFF
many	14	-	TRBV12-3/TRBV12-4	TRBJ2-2	TGTGCCAGCAGTTTAGGGGGGCACACCGGGGAGCTGTTTTTT	CASSLGGHTGELFF
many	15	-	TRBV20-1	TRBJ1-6	TGCAGTGCTAGAAAGCTACAGGGTTATAATTCACCCCTCCACTTT	CSARKLQGYNSPLHF
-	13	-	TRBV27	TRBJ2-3	TGTGCCAGCAGTTTATGGGCAGAAGATACGCAGTATTTT	CASSLWAEDTQYF
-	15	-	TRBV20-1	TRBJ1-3	TGCAGTGCCTGGTCCGATCCGGGATTTGGAAACACCATATATTTT	CSAWSDPGFGNTIYF
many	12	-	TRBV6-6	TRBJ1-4	TGTGCCAGCAGTTACTCGCGTGAGAAACTGTTTTTT	CASSYSREKLFF
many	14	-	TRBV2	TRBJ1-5	TGTGCCAGCAGTCTCGGGTATAGCAATCAGCCCCAGCATTTT	CASSLGYSNQPQHF
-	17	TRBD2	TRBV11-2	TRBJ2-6	TGTGCCAGCAGTAAAGCGGGGGCCCTCTCTGGGGCCAACGTCCTGACTTTC	CASSKAGALSGANVLTF
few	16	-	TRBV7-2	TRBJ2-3	TGTGCCAGCAGCTTAGCCATCCACCGGTCCGCAGATACGCAGTATTTT	CASSLAIHRSADTQYF
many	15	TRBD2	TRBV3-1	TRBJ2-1	TGTGCCAGCAGCTCTACGCGGGGGGCGATCAATGAGCAGTTCTTC	CASSSTRGAINEQFF
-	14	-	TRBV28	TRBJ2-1	TGTGCCAGCAGTCCCTCGACAGCGCGGACTGAGCAGTTCTTC	CASSPSTARTEQFF
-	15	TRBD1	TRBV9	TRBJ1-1	TGTGCCAGCAGCGGACGACAGGGGATGAACACTGAAGCTTTCTTT	CASSGRQGMNTEAFF